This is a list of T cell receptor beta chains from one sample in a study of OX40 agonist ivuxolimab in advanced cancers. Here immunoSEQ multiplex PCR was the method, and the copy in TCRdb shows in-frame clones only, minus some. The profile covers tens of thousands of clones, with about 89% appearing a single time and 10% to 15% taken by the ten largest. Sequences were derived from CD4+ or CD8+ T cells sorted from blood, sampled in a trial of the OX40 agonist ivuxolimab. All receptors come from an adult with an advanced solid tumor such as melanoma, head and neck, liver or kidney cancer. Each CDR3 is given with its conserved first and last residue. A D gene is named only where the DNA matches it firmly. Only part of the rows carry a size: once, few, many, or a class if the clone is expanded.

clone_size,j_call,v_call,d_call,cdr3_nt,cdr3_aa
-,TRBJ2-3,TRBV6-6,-,TGTGCCAGCAGTTCGGTCGGAAGCACAGATACGCAGTATTTT,CASSSVGSTDTQYF
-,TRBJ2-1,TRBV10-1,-,TGCGCCAGCAGCCGATCACAGGAGGGTGAGCAGTTCTTC,CASSRSQEGEQFF
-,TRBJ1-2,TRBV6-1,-,TGTGCCAGCAGCCTTAGTCGAATTGATGGCTACACCTTC,CASSLSRIDGYTF
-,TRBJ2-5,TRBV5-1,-,TGCGCCAGCAGCTTGGACCAAGAGACCCAGTACTTC,CASSLDQETQYF
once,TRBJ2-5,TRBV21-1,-,TGTGCCAGCAGCAAAGGAGGGACAGGGGGAAAAGAGACCCAGTACTTC,CASSKGGTGGKETQYF
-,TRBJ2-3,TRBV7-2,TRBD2,TGTGCCAGCAGCATAACTAGCGACAAAGATACGCAGTATTTT,CASSITSDKDTQYF
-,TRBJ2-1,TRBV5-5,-,TGTGCCAGCAAAACCCTCGGGGGAAGCAATGAGCAGTTCTTC,CASKTLGGSNEQFF
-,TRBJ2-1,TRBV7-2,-,TGTGCCAGCAGCTTAGTTCATGGACTATACAATGAGCAGTTCTTC,CASSLVHGLYNEQFF
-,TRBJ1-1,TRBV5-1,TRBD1,TGCGCCAGCAGTAGACAGGGGGTGAACACTGAAGCTTTCTTT,CASSRQGVNTEAFF
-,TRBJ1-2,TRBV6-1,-,TGTGCCAGCAGTCCGTCTGGCTACACCTTC,CASSPSGYTF
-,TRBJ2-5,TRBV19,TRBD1,TGTGCCAGTAGTATAGCCGGGACAGGGTTCGGAGAGACCCAGTACTTC,CASSIAGTGFGETQYF
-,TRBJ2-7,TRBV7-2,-,TGTGCCAGCAGCTTAGCGTGGAGGGGGCGCGTGTCCTACGAGCAGTACTTC,CASSLAWRGRVSYEQYF
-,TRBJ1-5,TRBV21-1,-,TGTGCCAGCAGCAAAGTAGAAGGAATCATACAATCAGCCCCAGCATTT,CASSKVEGIIQSAPAF
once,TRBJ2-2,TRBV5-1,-,TGCGCCAGCAGCTTGGCCGCTCTGGTGGGCGGGGAGCTGTTTTTT,CASSLAALVGGELFF
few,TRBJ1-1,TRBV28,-,TGTGCCAGCAGTTTAGGGTACACTGAAGCTTTCTTT,CASSLGYTEAFF
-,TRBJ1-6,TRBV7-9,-,TGTGCCAGCAGCCCAGCCGGGACTGGGGAATCACCCCTCCACTTT,CASSPAGTGESPLHF